This TCR beta chain came from a study of early T cells in non-severe SARS-CoV-2 infection. There are many counts of this clonotype. TCRdb recomputed calls from the 5' RACE reads with MiXCR, one row per CDR3 protein. The repertoire has fewer than 60,000 distinct CDR3 sequences, about a tenth of them found once; the top ten carry about 15%. With 7 bases clipped from V and 3 bases from J, the junction kept 8 bases outside the gene matches. CDR3 length equals 15 residues. Germline V gives CDR1 KGHDR, CDR2 SFDVKD. This TCR was recovered from an adult who was a healthcare worker with PCR-confirmed SARS-CoV-2 infection or an uninfected control (not recorded which). This chain connects TRBV24-1 to TRBJ2-1, with 7 bases lining up with TRBD1. The sequenced material came from whole blood. The CDR3 coding sequence is TGTGCCACCAGCGGGACAGCCCAGGACTACAATGAGCAGTTCTTC. Translating gives CATSGTAQDYNEQFF.